Listed below are T cell receptor beta chains from one sample, sequenced in a study of beta chain features in type 1 diabetes. The table came from immunoSEQ multiplex PCR; TCRdb's copy has only in-frame clones and leaves some out. The sample has 500,000 to 850,000 clones; roughly 13% are singletons. Sample: naive CD4+ T cells from blood. The receptors here all came from a man between 18 and 35 years old with type 1 diabetes. The CDR3 runs from the conserved cysteine through the conserved F or W. The order of the fields is J gene, CDR3 length, clone size, V gene, D gene, CDR3 DNA, CDR3 protein. A D gene is named only where the DNA matches it firmly. Not all rows give a size; the values are once, few, many and, for expanded clones, a class.

J: TRBJ2-2
length: 15
size: NA
V: TRBV9
D: TRBD2
DNA: TGTGCCAGCACTCCGGGACTAGCAAACACCGGGGAGCTGTTTTTT
CDR3: CASTPGLANTGELFF

J: TRBJ2-3
length: 13
size: NA
V: TRBV6-4
D: NA
DNA: TGTGCCAGCAGTCCGAAGAACACAGATACGCAGTATTTT
CDR3: CASSPKNTDTQYF

J: TRBJ1-2
length: 18
size: NA
V: TRBV21-1
D: NA
DNA: TGTGCCAGCAGCACCCGGGATCGGGGGGACTTCTCTAACTATGGCTACACCTTC
CDR3: CASSTRDRGDFSNYGYTF

J: TRBJ2-1
length: 11
size: few
V: TRBV7-9
D: NA
DNA: TGTGCCAGCACCAGATACAATGAGCAGTTCTTC
CDR3: CASTRYNEQFF

J: TRBJ1-5
length: 17
size: few
V: TRBV30
D: NA
DNA: TGTGCCTGGAGGGGGCCGTCGGCAGTTTATAGCAATCAGCCCCAGCATTTT
CDR3: CAWRGPSAVYSNQPQHF

J: TRBJ1-2
length: 18
size: few
V: TRBV30
D: TRBD1
DNA: TGTGCCTGGAGTGTCCATCCGGGACAGGGGGCATGGGGCTATGGCTACACCTTC
CDR3: CAWSVHPGQGAWGYGYTF

J: TRBJ1-1
length: 12
size: few
V: TRBV29-1
D: NA
DNA: TGCAGCGTTCTACACAAGGACACTGAAGCTTTCTTT
CDR3: CSVLHKDTEAFF

J: TRBJ1-4
length: 14
size: NA
V: TRBV9
D: NA
DNA: TGTGCCAGCAGCGTCCTTTCAACTAATGAAAAACTGTTTTTT
CDR3: CASSVLSTNEKLFF

J: TRBJ2-3
length: 15
size: NA
V: TRBV5-1
D: NA
DNA: TGCGCCAGCAGCTTGGTTTTTCAGGGCGCAGATACGCAGTATTTT
CDR3: CASSLVFQGADTQYF

J: TRBJ2-1
length: 16
size: NA
V: TRBV30
D: TRBD1
DNA: TGTGCCTGGCGTATAGGGGACAGGGGTAATATTGATGAGCAGTTCTTC
CDR3: CAWRIGDRGNIDEQFF

J: TRBJ2-5
length: 13
size: NA
V: TRBV4-3
D: NA
DNA: TGCGCCAGCAGCACTCTTTTGGGGGAGACCCAGTACTTC
CDR3: CASSTLLGETQYF

J: TRBJ2-7
length: 11
size: few
V: TRBV11-2
D: NA
DNA: TGTGCCGGGTTACAAACCTACGAGCAGTACTTC
CDR3: CAGLQTYEQYF

J: TRBJ2-2
length: 13
size: NA
V: TRBV27
D: NA
DNA: TGTGCCAGCAGAGGGGTTTGGGCCGGGGAGCTGTTTTTT
CDR3: CASRGVWAGELFF

J: TRBJ1-5
length: 13
size: once
V: TRBV7-2
D: NA
DNA: TGTGCCAGCAGCTTAGCGATGGATCAGCCCCAGCATTTT
CDR3: CASSLAMDQPQHF

J: TRBJ2-1
length: 15
size: few
V: TRBV2
D: TRBD1
DNA: TGTGCCAGCATTAGAGACAGGGGCCCCTTAAATGAGCAGTTCTTC
CDR3: CASIRDRGPLNEQFF

J: TRBJ2-7
length: 15
size: NA
V: TRBV7-2
D: TRBD2
DNA: TGTGCCAGCAGCTTCCTAGCGGGGGAGTCCTACGAGCAGTACTTC
CDR3: CASSFLAGESYEQYF

J: TRBJ2-5
length: 14
size: NA
V: TRBV5-1
D: TRBD1
DNA: TGCGCCAGCAGCTCCCGGACAGGGGAAGAGACCCAGTACTTC
CDR3: CASSSRTGEETQYF

J: TRBJ1-2
length: 15
size: NA
V: TRBV10-3
D: TRBD1
DNA: TGTGCCATCAGAACAGGGCCAGGGGGCGAGGAAGGCTACACCTTC
CDR3: CAIRTGPGGEEGYTF